This T cell receptor (beta chain) was obtained from a study of beta chain features in type 1 diabetes. Study at large: Cell yields, age and gender were similar between patients and healthy donors. Overall study findings and caveats: More deletions and fewer insertions at VDJ junctions were found in patients with type 1 diabetes. There was a possibility that cDNA sequencing over-represented cells with high TCR expression. Shorter TCRB CDR3s, moderately but significantly so, were found in Type 1 diabetes patients in all four CD4+ subsets.

Concerning this clone: Its cognate antigen is unknown.

Germline V gene sequence: CDR1 SGHVS, CDR2 FQNEAQ. CDR3 length equals 19 residues. V lost 2 bases and J 0 bases, leaving 21 bases between the germline ends. Sequenced material consisted of expressed TCRB transcripts (all of the isolated RNA was reverse transcribed). Naive, central memory and regulatory T cell samples averaged approximately 3.8 million reads. Data came from immunoSEQ multiplex PCR; TCRdb stores just in-frame clones and leaves some out. The table includes tens of thousands of clones, 69% detected once. The sample was Tregs from blood. V gene TRBV7-8 combines with J gene TRBJ2-3; tentatively, D is TRBD2 (7 bases). The receptor was derived from a man aged 18 to 35 with type 1 diabetes. CDR3 sequence (DNA): TGTGCCAGCAGCTTAAAGGGTCCATGGGGGGGCCCTAGCACAGATACGCAGTATTTT. Protein sequence: CASSLKGPWGGPSTDTQYF.